The 25 T cell receptor beta chains listed next were all sequenced from one sample in a study of blood T cell repertoires in COVID-19. Some clones are missing from TCRdb's copy, which holds only in-frame ones; the method was immunoSEQ multiplex PCR. Of 90,000 to 100,000 clones listed, more than 65% are singletons. Specimen: peripheral blood. These receptors all come from a man between 60 and 75 years old with acute or convalescent COVID-19.

The chain is built from TRBV2 and TRBJ2-1, with 10 positions matching TRBD2. Germline lookup yields CDR1 SNHLY and CDR2 FYNNEI. The CDR3 is 15 residues long. Losses at the gene ends were 6 bases for V and 5 bases for J; bases not matched to a gene: 7. The CDR3 DNA follows: TGTGCCAGCAGACTAGCGGGGATATTAAACAATGAGCAGTTCTTC. This encodes CASRLAGILNNEQFF.

The chain is built from TRBV7-7 and TRBJ2-3; perhaps TRBD2 as D (6 bases). This CDR3 spans 15 amino acids. Deletions cut 1 base from V and 2 bases from J, with 10 bases between. The V gene's germline CDR1 is SSHAT and CDR2 FNYEAQ (reference sequence). The CDR3 nucleotides read TGTGCCAGCAGCTTAGGCGGGGCCTACACAGATACGCAGTATTTT. It yields the protein CASSLGGAYTDTQYF.

This clone was recorded only once. The chain uses TRBV19 and TRBJ2-2; a possible D gene is TRBD2 (6 bases). The CDR3 runs to 15 residues. The germline gives CDR1 LNHDA, CDR2 SQIVND (reference sequence). The V end was cut by 6 bases, the J end by 0 bases, with 11 bases between. CDR3 amino acids: CASSGTSTNTGELFF. DNA of the CDR3: TGTGCCAGTAGCGGGACTTCGACGAACACCGGGGAGCTGTTTTTT. Full variable domain (outside the CDR3, taken from reference TRBV19 and TRBJ2-2): DGGITQSPKYLFRKEGQNVTLSCEQNLNHDAMYWYRQDPGQGLRLIYYSQIVNDFQKGDIAEGYSVSREKKESFPLTVTSAQKNPTAFYLCASSGTSTNTGELFFGEGSRLTVL.

The genes are TRBV7-8 and TRBJ1-1; D is unresolved. This CDR3 comprises 14 residues. The V end was cut by 2 bases, the J end by 5 bases, with 12 bases between. Per germline, CDR1 SGHVS and CDR2 FQNEAQ. CDR3: CASSLYMAGTEAFF. The CDR3 DNA reads as TGTGCCAGCAGCTTATATATGGCGGGGACTGAAGCTTTCTTT.

The chain combines TRBV10-1 with TRBJ1-1, with TRBD1 as a possible D gene (5 bases). The germline CDR1 and CDR2 sequences are WNHNN and SYGVQD (reference sequence). The CDR3 is 13 residues long. V was cut by 4 bases and J by 0 bases, with 6 bases left in between. The CDR3 bases are TGCGCCAGCAGTGCACAGGTGAACACTGAAGCTTTCTTT. Translating gives CASSAQVNTEAFF.

This chain connects TRBV3-1 (or the pseudogene TRBV3-2) to TRBJ1-5; TRBD1 aligns across 8 bases. Germline lookup yields CDR1 LGHDT and CDR2 YNNKEL (reference sequence). The length of the CDR3 is 14 residues. The V and J ends lost 4 bases and 6 bases, in that order; junction bases with no gene match: 5. CDR3 in amino acids: CASSLTGGAQPQHF. CDR3 DNA sequence: TGTGCCAGCAGCCTCACAGGGGGGGCTCAGCCCCAGCATTTT.

The chain links TRBV11-3 to TRBJ2-2; a possible D gene is TRBD2 (7 bases). V lost 5 bases to trimming and J lost 5 bases, with 12 bases between them. This CDR3 contains 14 residues. Germline V gives CDR1 SGHNT, CDR2 YENEEA. CDR3 sequence: CASSQRGGTGELFF. CDR3 nucleotide sequence: TGTGCCAGCAGCCAAAGGGGGGGGACCGGGGAGCTGTTTTTT. Supplemented by reference TRBV11-3 and TRBJ2-2, the full variable domain reads EAGVVQSPRYKIIEKKQPVAFWCNPISGHNTLYWYLQNLGQGPELLIRYENEEAVDDSQLPKDRFSAERLKGVDSTLKIQPAELGDSAVYLCASSQRGGTGELFFGEGSRLTVL.

The V call is TRBV6-2 or TRBV6-3, the J call TRBJ1-5, with a tentative D call TRBD1 (6 bases). CDR3 length: 15 residues. Germline loops: CDR1 MNHEY, CDR2 SVGEGT. The V gene lost 6 bases and the J gene lost 0 bases, with 12 bases spanning the gap. The CDR3 protein is CASSRQVDSNQPQHF. The CDR3 DNA sequence: TGTGCCAGCAGCCGACAGGTCGATAGCAATCAGCCCCAGCATTTT.

The table lists this clone with a few counts. CDR3 DNA: TGTGCCAGCAGTGAACAACAGGAATATGGCTACACCTTC. It codes for CASSEQQEYGYTF. The chain has TRBV6-1 and TRBJ1-2, with D possibly matching TRBD1 (5 bases). CDR1 is MNHNS and CDR2 is SASEGT in the germline V gene. Trimming removed 2 bases from V and 5 bases from J, with 9 bases in between. This CDR3 is 13 amino acids long.

This chain joins TRBV30 and TRBJ1-6; D may be TRBD1 (6 bases). Trimming shortened V by 0 bases and J by 11 bases, and 14 bases separated the two germline ends. The germline CDR1 and CDR2 sequences are GTSNPN and SVGIG (reference sequence). This CDR3 contains 14 residues. CDR3 protein: CAWSVKQGSTPLHF. In DNA, the CDR3 is TGTGCCTGGAGTGTAAAACAGGGCTCGACACCCCTCCACTTT.

The chain is built from TRBV7-2 and TRBJ2-2; D gene uncertain. The CDR3 loop spans 12 amino acids. CDR1 SGHTA and CDR2 FQGNSA come from the germline V gene. V gave up 8 bases and J gave up 4 bases, with 8 bases separating them. The CDR3 sequence: CASGSSTGELFF. In DNA, the CDR3 is TGTGCCAGCGGCAGTTCCACCGGGGAGCTGTTTTTT. Variable domain in full (rest from reference TRBV7-2 and TRBJ2-2): GAGVSQSPSNKVTEKGKDVELRCDPISGHTALYWYRQSLGQGLEFLIYFQGNSAPDKSGLPSDRFSAERTGGSVSTLTIQRTQQEDSAVYLCASGSSTGELFFGEGSRLTVL.

The chain links TRBV4-1 to TRBJ2-7; 8 bases map to TRBD2. Germline V gene sequence: CDR1 MGHRA, CDR2 YSYEKL. This CDR3 has 15 residues. Trimming removed 0 bases from V and 5 bases from J; junction bases left unmatched: 6. In DNA, the CDR3 is TGCGCCAGCAGCCAAGACCCAGCGGGGGTCGACGAGCAGTACTTC. This gives the protein CASSQDPAGVDEQYF.

The CDR3 bases are TGTGCCAGCAGCGTAACTGACAGGAATCAGCCCCAGCATTTT. It codes for CASSVTDRNQPQHF. J is TRBJ1-5 and V is TRBV7-8; D perhaps matches TRBD1 (6 bases). The CDR3 has 14 residues. Germline V lookup: CDR1 SGHVS, CDR2 FQNEAQ. V lost 5 bases and J 4 bases, leaving 12 bases between the germline ends.

The chain links TRBV4-1 to TRBJ2-2; D perhaps matches TRBD2 (6 bases). The CDR3 length is 15 residues. CDR1 is MGHRA, CDR2 YSYEKL, per germline. Trimming pared 4 bases from V and 5 bases from J, leaving 14 bases between. The CDR3 reads CASSRIGGRTGELFF. CDR3 bases: TGCGCCAGCAGCCGCATAGGAGGGAGGACCGGGGAGCTGTTTTTT.

The rearrangement links TRBV6-4 to TRBJ2-1, with 8 bases aligning to TRBD1. The ends lost 4 bases at V and 7 bases at J; junction bases unmatched: 12. This CDR3 has 16 residues. Germline lookup yields CDR1 MRHNA and CDR2 SNTAGT. CDR3 residues: CASSGLRDRKKNEQFF. As DNA, the CDR3 is TGTGCCAGCAGTGGCCTCCGGGACAGGAAGAAAAATGAGCAGTTCTTC.

The chain is built from TRBV30 and TRBJ1-2; 7 nucleotides align to TRBD1. The CDR3 runs to 15 residues. The trim removed 4 bases at V and 5 bases at J, leaving 13 bases unmatched. Looked up from germline, CDR1 is GTSNPN and CDR2 is SVGIG (reference sequence). The CDR3 region has the DNA TGTGCCTGGATCCCCAGGGACAGAAAAGTGTATGGCTACACCTTC. Translation gives CAWIPRDRKVYGYTF.

The chain couples TRBV5-1 to TRBJ2-3; 7 bases match TRBD1. This CDR3 spans 14 amino acids. V was pared by 3 bases and J by 6 bases, with 7 bases of the junction left unmatched. In germline, CDR1 is SGHRS, CDR2 YFSETQ. The CDR3 here is CASSSDRVGDTQYF. CDR3 coding DNA: TGCGCCAGCAGCTCCGACAGGGTAGGGGATACGCAGTATTTT.

The chain combines TRBV27 with TRBJ1-1; no clear D gene. Germline-derived CDR1 and CDR2 are MNHEY and SMNVEV (reference sequence). Trimming removed 5 bases at V and 1 base at J, with 11 bases between. The CDR3 extends over 14 amino acids. The DNA for the CDR3 is TGTGCCAGCAGTCTGAACCGGGGGAACACTGAAGCTTTCTTT. Protein: CASSLNRGNTEAFF.

This CDR3 reads CASSSGSGNTEAFF. DNA of the CDR3: TGCGCCAGCAGCTCGGGGTCGGGGAACACTGAAGCTTTCTTT. The chain has TRBV5-1 and TRBJ1-1; D is unresolved. CDR3 length: 14 residues. The V end was cut by 3 bases, the J end by 1 base, with 10 bases between. Germline V lookup: CDR1 SGHRS, CDR2 YFSETQ.

The chain joins TRBV6-5 to TRBJ1-5; D uncertain. This CDR3 region has 14 residues. Per germline, CDR1 MNHEY and CDR2 SVGAGI. Trimming pared 1 base from V and 7 bases from J, leaving 11 bases between. CDR3: CASSYLGGNQPQHF. The CDR3 bases are TGTGCCAGCAGTTACTTAGGAGGGAACCAGCCCCAGCATTTT.

This clone has more than one count but fewer than ten. This chain uses TRBV10-3 with TRBJ1-6; 7 bases line up with TRBD1. CDR3 length: 14 residues. Per germline, CDR1 ENHRY and CDR2 SYGVKD. V gave up 6 bases and J gave up 6 bases; unmatched junction bases: 5. The CDR3 reads CAIRGDSPNSPLHF. The CDR3, as DNA: TGTGCCATCAGGGGGGACAGTCCTAATTCACCCCTCCACTTT.

The chain carries TRBV5-8 and TRBJ1-1; TRBD1 agrees at 7 bases. Germline V lookup: CDR1 SGHTS, CDR2 YDEGEE. V shed 4 bases, J shed 5 bases, and the junction held 2 bases outside the gene matches. The CDR3 extends over 12 amino acids. CDR3 residues: CASSPRGTEAFF. CDR3 in DNA: TGTGCCAGCAGCCCCAGGGGGACTGAAGCTTTCTTT.

The rearrangement links TRBV15 to TRBJ2-1; D might be TRBD1 (6 bases). Trimming left V 6 bases short and J 7 bases short, with 16 bases between. This CDR3 region has 14 residues. Germline lookup yields CDR1 LNHNV and CDR2 YYDKDF (reference sequence). The CDR3 sequence: CATSSARGSNEQFF. The DNA for the CDR3 is TGTGCCACCAGTTCTGCCAGGGGATCGAATGAGCAGTTCTTC.

This clone was counted a few times. The rearrangement uses TRBV24-1 and TRBJ2-2; D is uncertain. Trimming took 4 bases from V and 7 from J, leaving 9 bases between them. Germline V gene data show CDR1 as KGHDR and CDR2 as SFDVKD. The CDR3 is 13 amino acids. The CDR3 protein is CATSDWARGELFF. The CDR3 bases are TGTGCCACCAGTGACTGGGCCCGCGGGGAGCTGTTTTTT.

The chain uses TRBV19 and TRBJ2-1; weak D call: TRBD1 (6 bases). Deletions cut 3 bases from V and 7 bases from J, with 13 bases between. The CDR3 is 14 amino acids. Germline-derived CDR1 and CDR2 are LNHDA and SQIVND (reference sequence). CDR3 bases: TGTGCCAGTAGTATGTCGGGCAGGGGAAATGAGCAGTTCTTC. Translating it yields CASSMSGRGNEQFF.